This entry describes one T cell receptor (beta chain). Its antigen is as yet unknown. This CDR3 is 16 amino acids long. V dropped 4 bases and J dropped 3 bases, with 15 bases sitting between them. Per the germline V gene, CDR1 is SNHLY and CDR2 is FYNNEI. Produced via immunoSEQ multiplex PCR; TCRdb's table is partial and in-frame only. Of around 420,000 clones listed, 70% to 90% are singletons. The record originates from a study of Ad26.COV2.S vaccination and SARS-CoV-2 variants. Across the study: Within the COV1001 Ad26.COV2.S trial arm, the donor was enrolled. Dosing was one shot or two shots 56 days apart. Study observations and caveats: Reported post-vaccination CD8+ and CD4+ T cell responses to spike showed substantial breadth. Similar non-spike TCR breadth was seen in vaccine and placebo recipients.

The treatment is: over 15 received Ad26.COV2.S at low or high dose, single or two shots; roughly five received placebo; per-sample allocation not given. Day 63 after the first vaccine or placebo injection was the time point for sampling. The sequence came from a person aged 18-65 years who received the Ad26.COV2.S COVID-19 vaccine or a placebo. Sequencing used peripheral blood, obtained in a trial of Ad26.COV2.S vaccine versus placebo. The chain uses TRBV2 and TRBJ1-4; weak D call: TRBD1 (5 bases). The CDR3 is CASSVQGATANEKLFF. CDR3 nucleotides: TGTGCCAGCAGTGTACAAGGGGCCACAGCTAATGAAAAACTGTTTTTT.